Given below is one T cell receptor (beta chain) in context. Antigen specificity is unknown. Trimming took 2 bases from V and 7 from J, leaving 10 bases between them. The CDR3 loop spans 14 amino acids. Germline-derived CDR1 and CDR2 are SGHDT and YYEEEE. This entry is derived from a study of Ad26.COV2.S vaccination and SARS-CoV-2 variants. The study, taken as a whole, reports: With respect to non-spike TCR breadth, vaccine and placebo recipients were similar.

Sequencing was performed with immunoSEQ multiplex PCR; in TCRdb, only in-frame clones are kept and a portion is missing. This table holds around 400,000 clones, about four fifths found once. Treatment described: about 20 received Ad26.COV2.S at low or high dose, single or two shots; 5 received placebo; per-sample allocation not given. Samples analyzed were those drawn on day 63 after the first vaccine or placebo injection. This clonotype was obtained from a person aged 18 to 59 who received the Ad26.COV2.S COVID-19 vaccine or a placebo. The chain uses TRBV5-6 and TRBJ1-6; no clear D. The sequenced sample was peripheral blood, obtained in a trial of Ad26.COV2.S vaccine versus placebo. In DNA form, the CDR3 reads TGTGCCAGCAGCTTCGGGAGCCCAAATTCACCCCTCCACTTT. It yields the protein CASSFGSPNSPLHF.